The T cell receptor beta chain under discussion was sequenced for a study of OX40 agonist ivuxolimab in advanced cancers. Study-level background: Therapy given before enrollment (anti-PD-1, anti-PD-L1 or anti-CTLA-4) was allowed, and 40% had some. Three individuals attained partial responses, comprising one hepatocellular carcinoma case and two cutaneous melanoma cases.

This CDR3 contains 15 residues. V trimming: 3 bases; J trimming: 4 bases; junction bases outside the gene matches: 6. Germline V lookup: CDR1 LNHDA, CDR2 SQIVND (reference sequence). Method: immunoSEQ multiplex PCR; TCRdb's copy keeps in-frame clones and lacks some. This sample has tens of thousands of clones, with approximately 90% found just once. The source was CD4+ or CD8+ T cells sorted from blood, collected in a trial of the OX40 agonist ivuxolimab. This chain connects TRBV19 to TRBJ2-7; TRBD1 matches at 10 bases. This clonotype was sampled from an adult with an advanced solid tumor such as melanoma, head and neck, liver or kidney cancer. In DNA form, the CDR3 reads TGTGCCAGTAGTATTGGCGGGACAGGGGATTACGAGCAGTACTTC. It translates to CASSIGGTGDYEQYF.